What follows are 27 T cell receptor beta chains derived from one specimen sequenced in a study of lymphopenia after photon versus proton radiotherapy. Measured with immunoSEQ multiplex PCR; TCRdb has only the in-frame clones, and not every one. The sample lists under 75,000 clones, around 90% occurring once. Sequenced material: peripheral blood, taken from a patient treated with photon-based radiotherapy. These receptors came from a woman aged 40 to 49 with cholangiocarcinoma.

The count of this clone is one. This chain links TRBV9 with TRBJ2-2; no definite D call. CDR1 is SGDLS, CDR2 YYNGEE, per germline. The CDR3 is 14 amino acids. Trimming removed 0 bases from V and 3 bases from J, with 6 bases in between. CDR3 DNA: TGTGCCAGCAGCGTAGTAGGACACACCGGGGAGCTGTTTTTT. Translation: CASSVVGHTGELFF.

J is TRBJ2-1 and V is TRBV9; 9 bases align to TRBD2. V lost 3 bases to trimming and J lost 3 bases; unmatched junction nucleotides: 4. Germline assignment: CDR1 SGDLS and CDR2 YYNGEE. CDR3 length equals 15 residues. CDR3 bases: TGTGCCAGCAGCGCCAGCGGGAGGAGCTACAATGAGCAGTTCTTC. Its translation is CASSASGRSYNEQFF.

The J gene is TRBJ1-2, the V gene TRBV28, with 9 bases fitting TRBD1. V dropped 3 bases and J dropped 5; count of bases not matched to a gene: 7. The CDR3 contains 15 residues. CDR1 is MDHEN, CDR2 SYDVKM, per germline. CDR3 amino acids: CASSFRDREQYGYTF. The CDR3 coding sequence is TGTGCCAGCAGTTTCCGGGACAGGGAGCAATATGGCTACACCTTC.

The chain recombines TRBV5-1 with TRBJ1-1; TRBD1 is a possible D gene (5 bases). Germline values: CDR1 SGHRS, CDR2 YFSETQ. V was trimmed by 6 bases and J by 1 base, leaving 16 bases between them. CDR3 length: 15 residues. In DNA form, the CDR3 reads TGCGCCAGCACCTCCCTCGGGACGGGGAACACTGAAGCTTTCTTT. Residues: CASTSLGTGNTEAFF.

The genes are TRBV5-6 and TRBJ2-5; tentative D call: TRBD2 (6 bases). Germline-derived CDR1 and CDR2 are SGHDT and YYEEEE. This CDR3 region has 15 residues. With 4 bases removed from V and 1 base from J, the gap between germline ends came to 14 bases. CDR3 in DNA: TGTGCCAGCAGCGACCCACCGGGACTCCAAGAGACCCAGTACTTC. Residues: CASSDPPGLQETQYF.

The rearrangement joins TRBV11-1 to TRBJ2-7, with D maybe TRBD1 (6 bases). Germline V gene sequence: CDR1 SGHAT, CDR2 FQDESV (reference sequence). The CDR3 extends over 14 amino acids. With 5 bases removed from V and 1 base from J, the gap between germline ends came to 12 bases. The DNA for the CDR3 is TGTGCCAGCAGCATCAACAGGGTTTCCTACGAGCAGTACTTC. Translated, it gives CASSINRVSYEQYF.

The CDR3 bases are TGCGCCAGCAGCTTGGCCTCCGGGACGCCCATCGTCGGATATGGCTACACCTTC. Protein product: CASSLASGTPIVGYGYTF. This chain links TRBV5-1 with TRBJ1-2, with a weak D call TRBD1 (5 bases). The CDR3 has 18 residues. Trimming left V 0 bases short and J 5 bases short, with 23 bases between. Germline CDR1 and CDR2: SGHRS and YFSETQ. Together with reference TRBV5-1 and TRBJ1-2, the CDR3 gives the full variable domain: KAGVTQTPRYLIKTRGQQVTLSCSPISGHRSVSWYQQTPGQGLQFLFEYFSETQRNKGNFPGRFSGRQFSNSRSEMNVSTLELGDSALYLCASSLASGTPIVGYGYTFGSGTRLTVV.

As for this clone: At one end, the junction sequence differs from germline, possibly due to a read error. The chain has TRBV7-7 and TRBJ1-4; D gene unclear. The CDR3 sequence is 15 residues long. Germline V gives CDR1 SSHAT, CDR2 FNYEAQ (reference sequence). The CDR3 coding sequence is TGTGCTAGCAGCCAGAGTACCCACGGGAATGAAAAACTGTTTTTT. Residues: CASSQSTHGNEKLFF.

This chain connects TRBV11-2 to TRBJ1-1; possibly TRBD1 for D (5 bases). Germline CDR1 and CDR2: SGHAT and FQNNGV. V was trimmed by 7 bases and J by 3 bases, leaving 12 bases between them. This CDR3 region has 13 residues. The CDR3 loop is CASNFRVDTEAFF. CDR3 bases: TGTGCCAGCAACTTCAGGGTTGACACTGAAGCTTTCTTT. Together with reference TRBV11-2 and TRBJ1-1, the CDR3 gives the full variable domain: EAGVAQSPRYKIIEKRQSVAFWCNPISGHATLYWYQQILGQGPKLLIQFQNNGVVDDSQLPKDRFSAERLKGVDSTLKIQPAKLEDSAVYLCASNFRVDTEAFFGQGTRLTVV.

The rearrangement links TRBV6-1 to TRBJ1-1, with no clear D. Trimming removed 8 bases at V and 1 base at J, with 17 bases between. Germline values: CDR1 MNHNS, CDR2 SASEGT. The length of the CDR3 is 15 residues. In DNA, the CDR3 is TGTGCCAGCTCCCCTAGGTGGCGAGGGAACACTGAAGCTTTCTTT. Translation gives CASSPRWRGNTEAFF.

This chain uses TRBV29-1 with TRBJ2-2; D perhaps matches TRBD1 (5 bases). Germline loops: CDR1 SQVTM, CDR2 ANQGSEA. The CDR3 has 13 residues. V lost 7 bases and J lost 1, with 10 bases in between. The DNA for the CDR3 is TGCAGCGGCCGGACATTGAACACCGGGGAGCTGTTTTTT. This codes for CSGRTLNTGELFF.

DNA for the CDR3: TGTGCCAGCACTCTTGGAGGGGCCTTAAAAAATTCACCCCTCCACTTT. It translates to CASTLGGALKNSPLHF. This rearrangement joins TRBV28 to TRBJ1-6; possibly TRBD1 for D (5 bases). Germline loops: CDR1 MDHEN, CDR2 SYDVKM. The CDR3 has 16 amino acids. Trimming took 7 bases from V and 7 from J, leaving 20 bases between them.

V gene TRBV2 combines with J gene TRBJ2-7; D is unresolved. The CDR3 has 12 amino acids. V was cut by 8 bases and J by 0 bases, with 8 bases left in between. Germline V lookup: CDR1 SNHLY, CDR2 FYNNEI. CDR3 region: CASRRYSYEQYF. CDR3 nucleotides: TGTGCCAGCCGGCGCTACTCCTACGAGCAGTACTTC.

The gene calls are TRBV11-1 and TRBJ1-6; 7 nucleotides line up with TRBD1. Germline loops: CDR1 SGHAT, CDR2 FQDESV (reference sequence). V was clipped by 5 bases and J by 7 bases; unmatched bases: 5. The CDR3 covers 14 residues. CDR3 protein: CASSPGTANSPLHF. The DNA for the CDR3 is TGTGCCAGCAGCCCCGGGACAGCAAATTCACCCCTCCACTTT.

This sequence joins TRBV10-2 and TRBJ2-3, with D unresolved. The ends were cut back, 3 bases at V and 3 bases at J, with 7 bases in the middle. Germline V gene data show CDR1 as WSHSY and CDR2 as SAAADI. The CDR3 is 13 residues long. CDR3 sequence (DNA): TGCGCCAGCAGTGACGGGCCGACAGATACGCAGTATTTT. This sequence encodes CASSDGPTDTQYF.

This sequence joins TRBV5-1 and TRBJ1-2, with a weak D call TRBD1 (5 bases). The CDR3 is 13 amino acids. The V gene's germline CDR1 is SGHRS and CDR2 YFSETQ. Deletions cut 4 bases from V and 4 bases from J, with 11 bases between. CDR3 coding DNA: TGCGCCAGCAGCGAGGGACGGATCTATGGCTACACCTTC. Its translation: CASSEGRIYGYTF.

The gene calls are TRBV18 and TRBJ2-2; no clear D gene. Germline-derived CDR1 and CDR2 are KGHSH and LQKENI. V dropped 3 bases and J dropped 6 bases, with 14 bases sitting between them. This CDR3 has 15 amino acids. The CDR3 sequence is CASSPQIGESGELFF. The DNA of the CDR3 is TGTGCCAGCTCACCGCAGATAGGAGAATCCGGGGAGCTGTTTTTT.

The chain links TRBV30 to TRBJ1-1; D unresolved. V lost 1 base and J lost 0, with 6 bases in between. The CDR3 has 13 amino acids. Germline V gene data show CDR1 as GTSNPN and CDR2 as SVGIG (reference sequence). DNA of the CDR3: TGTGCCTGGAGTGCAGGATTGAACACTGAAGCTTTCTTT. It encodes CAWSAGLNTEAFF.

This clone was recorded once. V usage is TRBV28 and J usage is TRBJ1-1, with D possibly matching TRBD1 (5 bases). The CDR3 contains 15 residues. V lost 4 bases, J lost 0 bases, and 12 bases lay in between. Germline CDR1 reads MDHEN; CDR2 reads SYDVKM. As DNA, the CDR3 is TGTGCCAGCAGTTCCTTAGGGGAGGTGAACACTGAAGCTTTCTTT. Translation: CASSSLGEVNTEAFF. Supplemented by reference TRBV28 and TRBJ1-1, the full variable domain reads DVKVTQSSRYLVKRTGEKVFLECVQDMDHENMFWYRQDPGLGLRLIYFSYDVKMKEKGDIPEGYSVSREKKERFSLILESASTNQTSMYLCASSSLGEVNTEAFFGQGTRLTVV.

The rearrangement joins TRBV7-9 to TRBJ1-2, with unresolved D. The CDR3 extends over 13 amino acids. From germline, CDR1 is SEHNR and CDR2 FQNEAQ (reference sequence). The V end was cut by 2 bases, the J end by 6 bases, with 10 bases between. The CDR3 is CASSLQVSDGYTF. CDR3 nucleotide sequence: TGTGCCAGCAGCTTACAGGTATCGGATGGCTACACCTTC.

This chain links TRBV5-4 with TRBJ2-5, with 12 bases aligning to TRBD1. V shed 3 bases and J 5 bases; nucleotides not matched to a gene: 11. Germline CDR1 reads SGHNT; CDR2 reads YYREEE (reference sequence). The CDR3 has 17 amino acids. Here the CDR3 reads CASSSPGQGAIGETQYF. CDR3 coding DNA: TGTGCCAGCAGCTCGCCGGGACAGGGGGCGATCGGGGAGACCCAGTACTTC.

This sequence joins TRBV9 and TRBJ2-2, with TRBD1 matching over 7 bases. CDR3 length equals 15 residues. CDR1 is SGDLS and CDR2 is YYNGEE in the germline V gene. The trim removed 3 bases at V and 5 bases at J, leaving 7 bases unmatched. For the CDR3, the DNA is TGTGCCAGCAGCGGTTTGGGACAGAAGACCGGGGAGCTGTTTTTT. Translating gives CASSGLGQKTGELFF.

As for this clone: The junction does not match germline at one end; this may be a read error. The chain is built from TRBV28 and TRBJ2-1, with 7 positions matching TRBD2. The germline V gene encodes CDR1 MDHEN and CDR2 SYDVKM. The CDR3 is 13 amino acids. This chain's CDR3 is CSSGLAVINEQFF. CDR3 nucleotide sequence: TGTTCCTCCGGGCTAGCGGTAATCAATGAACAGTTCTTC.

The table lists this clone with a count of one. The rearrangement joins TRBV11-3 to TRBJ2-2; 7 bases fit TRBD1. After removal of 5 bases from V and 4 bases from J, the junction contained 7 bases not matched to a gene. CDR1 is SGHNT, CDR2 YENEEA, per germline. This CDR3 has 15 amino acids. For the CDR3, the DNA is TGTGCCAGCAGCCGGGGAACAGGGGCCACCGGGGAGCTGTTTTTT. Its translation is CASSRGTGATGELFF.

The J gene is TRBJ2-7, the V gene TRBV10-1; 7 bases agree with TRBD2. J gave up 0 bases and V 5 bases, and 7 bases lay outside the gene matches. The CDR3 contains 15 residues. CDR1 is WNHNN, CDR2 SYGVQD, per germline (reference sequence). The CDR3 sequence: CASSRGGSDSYEQYF. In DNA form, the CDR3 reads TGCGCCAGCAGTCGCGGCGGGAGCGACTCCTACGAGCAGTACTTC.

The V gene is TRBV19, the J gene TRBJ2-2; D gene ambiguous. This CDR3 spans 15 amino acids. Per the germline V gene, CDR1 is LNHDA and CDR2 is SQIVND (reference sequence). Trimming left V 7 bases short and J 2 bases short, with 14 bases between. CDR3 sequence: CASTSPGRNTGELFF. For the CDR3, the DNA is TGTGCCAGTACCTCCCCCGGACGTAACACCGGGGAGCTGTTTTTT.

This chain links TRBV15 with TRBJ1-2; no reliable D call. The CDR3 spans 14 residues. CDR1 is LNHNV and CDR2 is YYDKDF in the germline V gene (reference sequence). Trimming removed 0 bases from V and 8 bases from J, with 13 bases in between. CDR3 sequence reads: CATSREKTVSGYTF. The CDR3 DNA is TGTGCCACCAGCAGAGAGAAAACAGTATCCGGCTACACCTTC.